Described below is a single TCR beta chain sequence and its context. This entry comes from a study of blood T cell repertoires in COVID-19. Overall study: Spain, Italy and the United States supplied samples that represented acute and convalescent COVID-19. T cells, B-cell-depleted T cells, or PBMCs supplied cDNA or gDNA.

Trimming stripped 5 bases from V and 5 bases from J, with 24 bases between. The CDR3 extends over 17 amino acids. The germline V gene encodes CDR1 LNHDA and CDR2 SQIVND (reference sequence). Methods used by the authors: Estimates of nucleated cell counts were drawn from the amplification of reference gene primers. Sequenced by immunoSEQ multiplex PCR; TCRdb stores in-frame clones only, minus some. V, J and clone size were drawn from that table, and D and trimming were deduced from the DNA. Of 250,000 or so clones detected, approximately 86% appear once; the ten largest clones hold 6% to 7%. V usage is TRBV19 and J usage is TRBJ1-1, with D maybe TRBD1 (6 bases). Material: peripheral blood. This sequence was found in a woman aged 55-70 years with active or convalescent COVID-19. In DNA, the CDR3 is TGTGCCAGTAGTTGGGGGCCTACAGGGAACCCCCCTACTGAAGCTTTCTTT. As protein: CASSWGPTGNPPTEAFF.